This T cell receptor (beta chain) derives from a study of brain T cells in children with intractable seizures. Findings and caveats of the study: Viral specificity was inferred only from CDR3 similarity; HCMV serostatus was unknown. Pre-surgery blood may have been undersampled, hiding some clones.

The V and J ends lost 6 bases and 6 bases, in that order; junction bases with no gene match: 12. Germline assignment: CDR1 MNHEY and CDR2 SVGAGI. CDR3 length equals 15 residues. Time point in this sample: blood from clinic visit 5 months post-surgery; TSC patient then seizure free. A note on this clone: Its antigen is unidentified.

Repertoires were generated with immunoSEQ multiplex PCR, while TCRdb's copy carries only in-frame clones and drops some. Here the sample spans about 320,000 clones, roughly 92% being singletons. The genes are TRBV6-5 and TRBJ2-7; 9 bases line up with TRBD1. Material: peripheral blood, obtained about 5 months after surgery. The clonotype originates from a boy younger than two with tuberous sclerosis and intractable seizures. The CDR3: CASRQYGTGSSEQYF. The CDR3 DNA is TGTGCCAGCAGACAATACGGGACAGGGAGTTCCGAGCAGTACTTC.